A selection of T cell receptor beta chains follows, all from one sample in a study of blood T cell repertoires in COVID-19. Clones were read by immunoSEQ multiplex PCR, and TCRdb kept only the in-frame ones, dropping some. This table holds about 280,000 clones, roughly 89% found once. Material for sequencing was PBMCs or T cells enriched from blood (not recorded which). These receptors came from a woman aged 40 to 49 who had recovered from COVID-19. The CDR3 runs from the conserved cysteine through the conserved F or W. Each record gives: V gene, J gene, D gene, clone size, CDR3 DNA, CDR3 protein. A D gene is named only where the DNA matches it firmly. Where a row states a size, it is once, few, many or the class of an expanded clone; other rows omit it.

>TRBV9|TRBJ2-7|TRBD2|NA
TGTGCCAGCAGCAGCGGGAGGGACTACGAGCAGTACTTC
CASSSGRDYEQYF
>TRBV18|TRBJ2-2|TRBD1|NA
TGTGCCAGCTCACCGGGGACAGGGGCCCTCACCGGGGAGCTGTTTTTT
CASSPGTGALTGELFF
>TRBV19|TRBJ1-2|NA|NA
TGTGCCAGTAGTATTGCAGGGAATGGCTACACCTTC
CASSIAGNGYTF
>TRBV4-3|TRBJ2-1|TRBD2|NA
TGCGCCAGCAGCCAACTACTAGCGGGGGTGGATGAGCAGTTCTTC
CASSQLLAGVDEQFF
>TRBV6-5|TRBJ1-2|TRBD1|NA
TGTGCCAGCAGTTCACAGGGGCTAGGAAACTATGGCTACACCTTC
CASSSQGLGNYGYTF
>TRBV9|TRBJ1-2|NA|NA
TGTGCCAGCAGCGTAGAAACAGCCTCAGCAACTTATGGCTACACCTTC
CASSVETASATYGYTF
>TRBV18|TRBJ1-3|NA|NA
TGTGCCAGCTCACCGAATCCCACAGGCCTCTCTGGAAACACCATATATTTT
CASSPNPTGLSGNTIYF
>TRBV12-3/TRBV12-4|TRBJ1-2|NA|many
TGTGCCAGCAGTCTGACAGTCTATGGCTACACCTTC
CASSLTVYGYTF
>TRBV28|TRBJ2-1|TRBD1|NA
TGTGCCAGCAGCCCCTCGGACAGGCCCTACTACAATGAGCAGTTCTTC
CASSPSDRPYYNEQFF
>TRBV19|TRBJ1-1|TRBD1|NA
TGTGCCAGCAACCCGGGACAGGGTCGCGCTGAAGCTTTCTTT
CASNPGQGRAEAFF
>TRBV28|TRBJ2-7|NA|few
TGTGCCAGCAGTTATCAGGGCTACGAGCAGTACTTC
CASSYQGYEQYF
>TRBV28|TRBJ1-5|TRBD1|NA
TGTGCCAGCAGTTCGGAGGGGGCCCCAGACAATCAGCCCCAGCATTTT
CASSSEGAPDNQPQHF
>TRBV20-1|TRBJ1-2|TRBD1|NA
TGCAGTGCTAGTCACTCACAGGGGGACTATGGCTACACCTTC
CSASHSQGDYGYTF
>TRBV4-1|TRBJ2-2|NA|NA
TGCGCCAGCAGCCAAGTCATAGCAAATCAGAACACCGGGGAGCTGTTTTTT
CASSQVIANQNTGELFF
>TRBV11-2|TRBJ1-5|TRBD1|NA
TGTGCCAGCAGCCAGACAGGGGATCAGCCCCAGCATTTT
CASSQTGDQPQHF
>TRBV7-3|TRBJ2-7|NA|few
TGTGCCAGTCGGACTGAGCAGTACTTC
CASRTEQYF
>TRBV5-1|TRBJ2-3|NA|NA
TGCGCCAGCAGCTTGGAGCAGGTAGTAGATACGCAGTATTTT
CASSLEQVVDTQYF
>TRBV30|TRBJ2-7|NA|NA
TGTGCCTGGAGTTACAGGGACGAGCAGTACTTC
CAWSYRDEQYF
>TRBV4-1|TRBJ2-6|TRBD1|NA
TGCGCCAGCAGCCAAGGGACAGGGGGCCAAAGATCTGGGGCCAACGTCCTGACTTTC
CASSQGTGGQRSGANVLTF
>TRBV7-2|TRBJ2-1|NA|NA
TGTGCCAGCAGCTTAGCGCGGGATGAGCAGTTCTTC
CASSLARDEQFF
>TRBV5-4|TRBJ2-1|NA|NA
TGTGCCAGCAGCTTGAACCTAGCGTCTTGGGGTGAGCAGTTCTTC
CASSLNLASWGEQFF
>TRBV6-2/TRBV6-3|TRBJ2-3|NA|NA
TGTGCCAGCAGTTACTCGATGCCGACCCGGGTTACGCAGTATTTT
CASSYSMPTRVTQYF
>TRBV11-2|TRBJ2-1|NA|NA
TGTGCCAGCAGCCTCACTATCCTAAATGAGCAGTTCTTC
CASSLTILNEQFF
>TRBV2|TRBJ1-5|TRBD1|NA
TGTGCCAGCAGTCCCGGGACAGGGGGCCTCCAGCATTTT
CASSPGTGGLQHF
>TRBV11-2|TRBJ2-1|TRBD2|NA
TGTGCCAGCAGCGCCCTCACATCCCGGGGGACTAGTTACAATGAGCAGTTCTTC
CASSALTSRGTSYNEQFF
>TRBV10-3|TRBJ1-1|NA|NA
TGTGCCATCAGTGACGCGCCGGGGGTGAGAACTGAAGCTTTCTTT
CAISDAPGVRTEAFF
>TRBV7-8|TRBJ2-5|TRBD1|NA
TGTGCCAGCAGCCCGAGGGGACAGGGGCAAGAGACCCAGTACTTC
CASSPRGQGQETQYF
>TRBV9|TRBJ2-1|TRBD2|few
TGTGCCAGCAGCGTAACCCTTGGGACTAGCGGGAGCCTTCGGAATGAGCAGTTCTTC
CASSVTLGTSGSLRNEQFF
>TRBV30|TRBJ2-5|NA|NA
TGTGCCTGGAGTGTCACCGAGGACCAGTACTTC
CAWSVTEDQYF
>TRBV18|TRBJ2-2|NA|NA
TGTGCCAGCTCACCAAGCAGGGCGAACGGGGAGCTGTTTTTT
CASSPSRANGELFF
>TRBV27|TRBJ1-2|NA|once
TGTGCCAGCAGTTTAGTGCGAGGTCCGCTTAATGGCTACACCTTC
CASSLVRGPLNGYTF
>TRBV19|TRBJ2-5|TRBD2|NA
TGTGCCAGTAGGAAGACTAGCGGGAAAGAGACCCAGTACTTC
CASRKTSGKETQYF
>TRBV7-3|TRBJ2-5|NA|NA
TGTGCCAGCAGCCCTACGGGGATGTACCAAGAGACCCAGTACTTC
CASSPTGMYQETQYF
>TRBV7-7|TRBJ2-3|TRBD2|NA
TGTGCTAGCAGCTTAGGCTCCCCTAGCGGTAGCACAGATACGCAGTATTTT
CASSLGSPSGSTDTQYF
>TRBV18|TRBJ1-5|NA|NA
TGTGCCAGCTCACCACCGGGAGCCAACTATCAGCCCCAGCATTTT
CASSPPGANYQPQHF
>TRBV28|TRBJ1-5|TRBD1|NA
TGTGCCAGCAGGCCGGGACAGCTGTATAGCAATCAGCCCCAGCATTTT
CASRPGQLYSNQPQHF
>TRBV18|TRBJ1-2|NA|NA
TGTGCCAGCTCACCAGACGGACTCTATGGCTACACCTTC
CASSPDGLYGYTF
>TRBV5-1|TRBJ2-3|TRBD2|NA
TGCGCCAGCAGCTTGTCAGGAGCGGGGACTAGCACAGATACGCAGTATTTT
CASSLSGAGTSTDTQYF
>TRBV30|TRBJ1-5|NA|NA
TGTGCCTGGAGTGTACGGGGGGCGTTCAATCAGCCCCAGCATTTT
CAWSVRGAFNQPQHF
>TRBV5-4|TRBJ1-5|NA|NA
TGTGCCAGCAGCTTGCAGGGTAGCAATCAGCCCCAGCATTTT
CASSLQGSNQPQHF
>TRBV7-3|TRBJ2-2|NA|NA
TGTGCCAGCAGCCGCGCGAACACCGGGGAGCTGTTTTTT
CASSRANTGELFF
>TRBV10-3|TRBJ1-2|TRBD1|NA
TGTGCCATCAAGTCGGACAGGGGGGACTATGGCTACACCTTC
CAIKSDRGDYGYTF
>TRBV4-3|TRBJ2-2|TRBD2|NA
TGCGCCAGCAGCCAAGAGGCTAGCGGTCGGTCCGGGGAGCTGTTTTTT
CASSQEASGRSGELFF
>TRBV28|TRBJ1-2|NA|NA
TGTGCCAGCTCCCGGGGGGACGAACTCGGGGGCTACACCTTC
CASSRGDELGGYTF
>TRBV18|TRBJ2-3|TRBD2|NA
TGTGCCAGCTCACGCGGGACTAGCGGGAGCACAGATACGCAGTATTTT
CASSRGTSGSTDTQYF
>TRBV7-9|TRBJ1-4|NA|once
TGTGCCAGCAGCTTTGGGGGCAGGAGTAATGAAAAACTGTTTTTT
CASSFGGRSNEKLFF
>TRBV28|TRBJ1-2|TRBD1|NA
TGTGCCAGCAGTTTAAAGGACAGGGTGTTGTATGGCTACACCTTC
CASSLKDRVLYGYTF
>TRBV9|TRBJ1-1|TRBD1|NA
TGTGCCAGCGGACAGGGTTTGTCGGTTGACACTGAAGCTTTCTTT
CASGQGLSVDTEAFF
>TRBV12-3/TRBV12-4|TRBJ1-3|NA|NA
TGTGCCAGCAGTTCAGGGGTTGGAAACACCATATATTTT
CASSSGVGNTIYF
>TRBV6-5|TRBJ2-7|TRBD2|NA
TGTGCCAGCAGTCCCGCAGCGGGAGGTTCCTACGAGCAGTACTTC
CASSPAAGGSYEQYF
>TRBV18|TRBJ2-7|NA|NA
TGTGCCAGCTCACCGGAACAGGGTGTGTGGGACGAGCAGTACTTC
CASSPEQGVWDEQYF
>TRBV6-4|TRBJ1-1|NA|NA
TGTGCCAGCAGGGAGACAGTGAACACTGAAGCTTTCTTT
CASRETVNTEAFF
>TRBV18|TRBJ2-1|TRBD1|NA
TGTGCCAGCTCAGGACAGGTTGAGCAGTTCTTC
CASSGQVEQFF
>TRBV7-2|TRBJ1-1|NA|NA
TGTGCCAGCAGAACAGGACCGGGAGAGAACACTGAAGCTTTCTTT
CASRTGPGENTEAFF
>TRBV6-2/TRBV6-3|TRBJ2-7|NA|NA
TGTGCCAGCAGTTCGACCGCGACTGGTTACTACGAGCAGTACTTC
CASSSTATGYYEQYF
>TRBV4-3|TRBJ1-1|NA|once
TGCGCCAGCAGCCCTTCGCCCACAGGGACCACTGAAGCTTTCTTT
CASSPSPTGTTEAFF